The 27 T cell receptor beta chains below come from one sample, sequenced in a study of blood T cells in healthy people across ages. Sample-barcoded 5' priming and a J-beta primer mix drove a second PCR of roughly 7 to 11 cycles. TCRdb ran MiXCR on the 5' RACE reads and lists one entry per CDR3 protein. The table has 1.5 million to 2 million distinct CDR3 sequences, roughly 49% seen once. Sequencing input: blood. Receptor source: a woman aged 40 to 50 in good health.

This clonotype came up a few times. The gene calls are TRBV13 and TRBJ1-5, with D tentatively TRBD1 (5 bases). The CDR3 extends over 16 amino acids. CDR1 PRHDT and CDR2 FYEKMQ come from the germline V gene (reference sequence). V was pared by 4 bases and J by 4 bases, with 17 bases between. CDR3 loop: CASSSSGSGPNQPQHF. The CDR3 DNA is TGTGCCAGCAGCTCCAGTGGATCAGGGCCTAATCAGCCCCAGCATTTT.

The V gene is TRBV5-6, the J gene TRBJ2-1, with 7 bases matching TRBD1. Per the germline V gene, CDR1 is SGHDT and CDR2 is YYEEEE. Trimming at V came to 3 bases and at J to 1 base, leaving 4 bases not matched to a gene. The CDR3 extends over 15 amino acids. The CDR3 is CASSYGQASYNEQFF. The CDR3 DNA sequence: TGTGCCAGCAGCTACGGACAGGCTTCCTACAATGAGCAGTTCTTC.

This clonotype was counted a few times. The chain carries TRBV11-2 and TRBJ2-2; no firm D call. This CDR3 has 15 residues. Germline V gene sequence: CDR1 SGHAT, CDR2 FQNNGV. V lost 0 bases, J lost 4 bases, and 9 bases lay in between. CDR3 protein: CASSLDQIFTGELFF. CDR3 DNA sequence: TGTGCCAGCAGCTTAGATCAAATTTTCACCGGGGAGCTGTTTTTT.

The J gene is TRBJ2-1, the V gene TRBV29-1; 7 nucleotides agree with TRBD2. Near its end, the DNA agrees better with TRBJ2-7, so the J call may be wrong. Germline V gene lookup returns CDR1 SQVTM and CDR2 ANQGSEA. The CDR3 loop spans 13 amino acids. CDR3 in DNA: TGCAGCGGGGGAGGGGACTCCTACAATGAGCAGTACTTC. Protein: CSGGGDSYNEQYF.

The rearrangement joins TRBV7-2 to TRBJ1-6, with 8 bases aligning to TRBD1. Trimming cost V 6 bases and J 8 bases; bases outside gene matches: 12. Germline CDR1 and CDR2: SGHTA and FQGNSA. The CDR3 extends over 16 amino acids. The chain's CDR3 is CASSPLVVTGDSPLHF. The DNA for the CDR3 is TGTGCCAGCAGTCCGTTGGTGGTGACAGGGGATTCACCCCTCCACTTT.

The CDR3 region is CASSSQLQGTDTQYF. DNA for the CDR3: TGTGCCAGCAGCTCCCAGTTACAGGGGACAGATACGCAGTATTTT. V and J are TRBV5-8 and TRBJ2-3; TRBD1 matches at 7 bases. The CDR3 extends over 15 amino acids. CDR1 SGHTS and CDR2 YDEGEE come from the germline V gene. With V trimmed by 3 bases and J by 3 bases, 7 bases remained unmatched.

The chain uses TRBV20-1 and TRBJ2-3; 9 bases line up with TRBD2. The CDR3 totals 14 residues. The V and J ends lost 7 bases and 1 base, in that order; junction bases with no gene match: 6. Germline CDR1 reads DFQATT; CDR2 reads SNEGSKA (reference sequence). The CDR3 bases are TGCAGTGTCTTCAAGCGGGGGGGCACAGATACGCAGTATTTT. Amino acids: CSVFKRGGTDTQYF.

The chain links TRBV11-2 to TRBJ2-4; a possible D gene is TRBD2 (6 bases). Germline V gene sequence: CDR1 SGHAT, CDR2 FQNNGV. This CDR3 has 15 residues. With 1 base removed from V and 5 bases from J, the gap between germline ends came to 12 bases. The DNA for the CDR3 is TGTGCCAGCAGCTTAGGGGACTGGGGCCAAAACATTCAGTACTTC. Translated: CASSLGDWGQNIQYF.

The rearrangement uses TRBV24-1 and TRBJ2-3, with D hard to call. Germline CDR1 and CDR2: KGHDR and SFDVKD. The V end was cut by 5 bases, the J end by 0 bases, with 8 bases between. The CDR3 runs to 14 residues. CDR3 DNA sequence: TGTGCCACCAGTGCCCCTACTAGCACAGATACGCAGTATTTT. As protein: CATSAPTSTDTQYF.

This clonotype was seen a few times. The J gene is TRBJ2-7, the V gene TRBV28, with no clear D. Germline CDR1 and CDR2: MDHEN and SYDVKM. The length of the CDR3 is 11 residues. V gave up 3 bases and J gave up 7 bases, with 7 bases separating them. CDR3 sequence: CASSFRREQYF. The CDR3, as DNA: TGTGCCAGCAGTTTTAGACGGGAGCAGTACTTC.

This rearrangement joins TRBV7-9 to TRBJ1-2; no clear D gene. V was clipped by 2 bases and J by 3 bases, with 10 bases between them. CDR3 length: 14 amino acids. Germline-derived CDR1 and CDR2 are SEHNR and FQNEAQ (reference sequence). The CDR3 region has the DNA TGTGCCAGCAGCTTACCCGACGGAGACTATGGCTACACCTTC. Amino acid sequence: CASSLPDGDYGYTF.

The genes are TRBV19 and TRBJ2-6; D is undetermined. V gave up 3 bases and J gave up 1 base, with 7 bases separating them. This CDR3 spans 15 amino acids. Germline CDR1 LNHDA, CDR2 SQIVND (reference sequence). CDR3 nucleotide sequence: TGTGCCAGTAGTATGCCAGAGTCTGGGGCCAACGTCCTGACTTTC. Protein product: CASSMPESGANVLTF.

This chain links TRBV10-3 with TRBJ2-7; D unresolved. The CDR3 runs 14 residues. V lost 4 bases and J 0 bases, leaving 10 bases between the germline ends. CDR1 and CDR2 from the germline V gene are ENHRY and SYGVKD. The CDR3 DNA reads TGTGCCATCAGTGGGACCAACAACTCCTACGAGCAGTACTTC. Translation gives CAISGTNNSYEQYF.

This clonotype was observed a single time. The chain couples TRBV2 to TRBJ2-7; TRBD2 matches 8 bases. Germline V gene data show CDR1 as SNHLY and CDR2 as FYNNEI. Trimming removed 6 bases from V and 7 bases from J; junction bases left unmatched: 11. This CDR3 is built from 14 residues. This chain's CDR3 is CASSQRGRINEQYF. CDR3 DNA: TGTGCCAGCAGCCAGCGGGGGCGTATTAATGAGCAGTACTTC.

The rearrangement links TRBV25-1 to TRBJ1-4; tentatively, D is TRBD1 (5 bases). This CDR3 has 12 residues. Trimming cost V 6 bases and J 13 bases, with 15 bases left between them. Germline V gene data show CDR1 as MGHDK and CDR2 as SYGVNS. The CDR3 bases are TGTGCCAGCAGGAGTCCGCAGGGTGGACTGTTTTTT. Its translation is CASRSPQGGLFF.

The J gene is TRBJ1-2, the V gene TRBV10-3, with 7 bases fitting TRBD1. Looked up from germline, CDR1 is ENHRY and CDR2 is SYGVKD. V shed 9 bases, J shed 0 bases, and the junction held 7 bases outside the gene matches. This CDR3 comprises 14 residues. The CDR3 loop is CAIWDSNANYGYTF. CDR3 sequence (DNA): TGTGCCATTTGGGACAGTAACGCTAACTATGGCTACACCTTC.

The rearrangement joins TRBV7-9 to TRBJ2-7; 7 bases line up with TRBD2. Germline assignment: CDR1 SEHNR and CDR2 FQNEAQ (reference sequence). The CDR3 is 16 residues long. After removal of 5 bases from V and 2 bases from J, the junction contained 12 bases not matched to a gene. CDR3 protein: CASSPLAAGEPYEQYF. CDR3 in DNA: TGTGCCAGCAGCCCCCTTGCGGCGGGGGAACCCTACGAGCAGTACTTC.

There are a few counts of this clonotype. This chain links TRBV20-1 with TRBJ1-2, with D tentatively TRBD1 (6 bases). This CDR3 comprises 17 residues. V lost 0 bases to trimming and J lost 4 bases, with 21 bases between them. In germline, CDR1 is DFQATT, CDR2 SNEGSKA (reference sequence). DNA for the CDR3: TGCAGTGCTAGAGACCCCAGGGGAACCATTCTGGGCTATGGCTACACCTTC. It is translated as CSARDPRGTILGYGYTF.

The chain joins TRBV20-1 to TRBJ2-3; 8 bases align to TRBD2. Germline V CDR1 and CDR2: DFQATT, SNEGSKA (reference sequence). V dropped 5 bases and J dropped 1; count of bases not matched to a gene: 5. This CDR3 region has 14 residues. DNA for the CDR3: TGCAGTGCTCCCAAGCGGGGGCGCACAGATACGCAGTATTTT. As protein: CSAPKRGRTDTQYF.

The rearrangement links TRBV6-2 or TRBV6-3 to TRBJ2-7; no firm D call. The CDR3 has 13 residues. CDR1 and CDR2 (germline): MNHEY, SVGEGT. Trimming took 4 bases from V and 5 from J, leaving 12 bases between them. This CDR3 reads CASSLLMWNEQYF. Here the CDR3 DNA reads TGTGCCAGCAGTTTATTAATGTGGAACGAGCAGTACTTC.

This clonotype was recorded a few times. The CDR3 spells CASSQGTRGEEEQYF. In DNA, the CDR3 is TGTGCCAGCAGCCAAGGGACTAGAGGGGAGGAGGAGCAGTACTTC. The chain carries TRBV4-2 and TRBJ2-7; 7 bases fit TRBD2. Germline-derived CDR1 and CDR2 are LGHNA and YNFKEQ. CDR3 length: 15 amino acids. V lost 1 base and J lost 7; bases outside the gene matches: 10.

The chain uses TRBV5-1 and TRBJ2-1; 11 bases are shared with TRBD2. Gene TRBJ2-7 matches the end of the DNA better, so the J call may be wrong. The CDR3 sequence is 20 residues long. Germline CDR1 SGHRS, CDR2 YFSETQ. The DNA of the CDR3 is TGCGCCAGCAGCTCGCGTGGGACTAGCGGTTTCCTAAGCTCCTACAATGAGCAGTACTTC. Translated: CASSSRGTSGFLSSYNEQYF.

In its sample, this clonotype was seen once. The chain is built from TRBV7-2 and TRBJ2-3; D not certain. With 1 base removed from V and 0 bases from J, the gap between germline ends came to 11 bases. In germline, CDR1 is SGHTA, CDR2 FQGNSA. The CDR3 covers 16 residues. Here the CDR3 DNA reads TGTGCCAGCAGCTTAGGATACTATAAGAGCACAGATACGCAGTATTTT. Its protein product is CASSLGYYKSTDTQYF.

This clonotype was observed once. The J gene is TRBJ2-3, the V gene TRBV7-3; the match to TRBD2 covers 10 bases. The CDR3 sequence is 15 residues long. CDR1 is SGHTA, CDR2 FQGTGA, per germline. V dropped 5 bases and J dropped 4; count of bases not matched to a gene: 6. CDR3 sequence reads: CASSLESGRADTQYF. As DNA, the CDR3 is TGTGCCAGCAGCCTCGAGAGCGGGAGGGCAGATACGCAGTATTTT.

This clonotype was counted only a few times. This sequence joins TRBV20-1 and TRBJ2-4; D might be TRBD1 (6 bases). CDR1 is DFQATT and CDR2 is SNEGSKA in the germline V gene (reference sequence). The length of the CDR3 is 16 residues. The CDR3: CRVGGTGSHAKNIQYF. DNA of the CDR3: TGCAGGGTAGGGGGTACAGGTAGCCATGCCAAAAACATTCAGTACTTC.

This clonotype was observed a handful of times. The chain combines TRBV11-1 with TRBJ1-2, with TRBD1 matching over 7 bases. Germline loops: CDR1 SGHAT, CDR2 FQDESV (reference sequence). V trimming: 5 bases; J trimming: 3 bases; junction bases outside the gene matches: 12. This CDR3 is built from 16 residues. CDR3: CASSEGQLPRHYGYTF. Here the CDR3 DNA reads TGTGCCAGCAGCGAGGGACAGCTACCCAGGCACTATGGCTACACCTTC.

In its sample, this clonotype was seen a few times. The CDR3 DNA follows: TGCAGCGTTGAAAGCTTGGTGGAGGGTGCCACTGATACGCAGTATTTT. It encodes CSVESLVEGATDTQYF. The chain uses TRBV29-1 and TRBJ2-3; a possible D gene is TRBD2 (6 bases). This CDR3 is 16 amino acids long. Germline assignment: CDR1 SQVTM and CDR2 ANQGSEA. V lost 2 bases to trimming and J lost 6 bases, with 21 bases between them.